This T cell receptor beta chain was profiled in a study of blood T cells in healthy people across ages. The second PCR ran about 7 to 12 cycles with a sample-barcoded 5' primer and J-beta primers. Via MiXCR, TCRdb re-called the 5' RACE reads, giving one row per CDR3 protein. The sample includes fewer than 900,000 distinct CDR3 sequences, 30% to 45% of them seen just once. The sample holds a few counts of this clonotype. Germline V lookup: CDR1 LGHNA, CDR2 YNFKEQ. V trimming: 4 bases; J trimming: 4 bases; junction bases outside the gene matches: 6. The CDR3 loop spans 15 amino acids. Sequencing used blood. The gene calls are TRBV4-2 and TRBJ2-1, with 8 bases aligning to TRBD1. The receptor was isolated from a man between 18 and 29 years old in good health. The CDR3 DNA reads TGTGCCAGCAGCCGGACAGGGCCCGTATACAATGAGCAGTTCTTC. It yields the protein CASSRTGPVYNEQFF.